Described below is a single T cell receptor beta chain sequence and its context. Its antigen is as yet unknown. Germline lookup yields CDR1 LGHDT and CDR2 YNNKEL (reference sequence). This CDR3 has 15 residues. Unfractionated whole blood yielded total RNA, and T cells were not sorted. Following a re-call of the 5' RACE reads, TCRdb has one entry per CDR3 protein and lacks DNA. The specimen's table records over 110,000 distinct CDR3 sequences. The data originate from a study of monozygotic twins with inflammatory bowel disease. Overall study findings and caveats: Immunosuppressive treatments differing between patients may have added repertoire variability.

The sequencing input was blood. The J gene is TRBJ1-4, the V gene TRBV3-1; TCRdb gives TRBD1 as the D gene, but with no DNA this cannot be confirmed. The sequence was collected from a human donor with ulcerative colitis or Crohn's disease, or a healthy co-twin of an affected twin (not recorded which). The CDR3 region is CASRQDIRGYEKLFF.